The T cell receptor beta chain under discussion was sequenced for a study of T cell clonotyping in hematopoietic cell transplantation (dated by TCRdb to 2020 to 2023). Some background on the complete study: A total of more than 130 blood samples were collected in the study from a few dozen consecutive transplant recipients and their related donors. Recruitment of patients was conducted between 2015 and early 2017, and follow-up was continued until late 2020 or death.

Reading from cysteine to phenylalanine, the CDR3 counts 16 amino acids. Left in the record is the CDR3 DNA by itself, 48 bases read in frame from the first base. The germline V and J ends show losses of 8 bases and 0 bases respectively, and no gene match explains 9 bases of the junction. CDR1 GTSNPN and CDR2 SVGIG are derived from the germline V gene (reference sequence). In regard to this clone: Its antigen is currently not known. No much larger clone is present one base from it, and per-base qualities are unavailable.

Blood samples for TCR beta sequencing were given by related transplant donors. Nuclei Lysis Solution was used to extract genomic DNA from fresh or cryopreserved unfractionated peripheral blood mononuclear cells. TCR beta CDR3 regions were amplified from genomic DNA with the immunoSEQ assay, a bias-controlled multiplex PCR using V- and J-specific primers. In a second PCR step, a proprietary barcode and Illumina adapter sequences were attached to the CDR3 amplicons. An Illumina MiSeq instrument was used for sequencing of the CDR3 libraries. The source study handled its data this way. immunoSEQ Analyzer 3.0 was used for export and quality control, with R Bioconductor and Immunarch used for downstream analyses. Only productive rearrangements in the normalized downsampled data set went into calculating the repertoire metrics. In the normalized cohort, clonotypes with more than 5 templates were defined as pathologically expanded. Repertoire diversity was measured with the Inverse Simpson Index. To capture all clonotypes, CMV-specificity analyses were performed on the non-normalized data set. Drawn from immuneACCESS, this table holds only the in-frame rearrangements with V and J called that TCRdb kept. Clones are partly lost; checked studies trace under half to an unresolved V gene and leave the rest unexplained. Clone size and V and J calls were adopted from that table, with D and trimming inferred from the DNA. The sample records roughly 15,000 clones, approximately 85% of which are singletons. 4% to 5.5% of the sample rests with the top ten.

Paper-wide results and their limitations: Recipient TCR diversity fell after transplant, with pathologically expanded clonotypes rising progressively from day 30 to day 180. The sample size was limited, and CD4 and CD8 repertoire contributions could not be separated because cells were not sorted. Overlap with donor repertoires was found for only a small fraction of recipient repertoires, with over 95% found to appear de novo at the given depth. Broader posttransplant TCR repertoire diversity was predicted by donor and pretransplant recipient Inverse Simpson Index values.

The rearrangement joined TRBV30 to TRBJ2-6, with 8 junctional bases fitting TRBD1. The sequenced material came from peripheral blood mononuclear cells. This sequence was found in a woman in her 40s in good health. Some clones in this sample may be carry-over from other donors' samples. The DNA sequence reads TGTGCCCTAGACAGGGGAGTGCTCTCTGGGGCCAACGTCCTGACTTTC. The translation is CALDRGVLSGANVLTF.